This is a list of T cell receptor beta chains from one sample in a study of blood T cell repertoires in COVID-19. TCRdb's copy holds only in-frame clones and misses some; the assay was immunoSEQ multiplex PCR. The profile shows 150,000 or so clones, roughly 90% of them singletons. Source material: peripheral blood. These TCRs come from a man aged 25-40 years with COVID-19, enrolled during active disease. The CDR3 runs from the conserved cysteine through the conserved F or W. D genes are given only for firm matches. A row's size may be missing; if present it is once, few, many or a size class.

clone size	V gene	D gene	J gene	CDR3 DNA	CDR3 protein
.	TRBV19	.	TRBJ2-1	TGTGCCAGTAGTCCCTGGGGGGGGGCGGAGCAGTTCTTC	CASSPWGGAEQFF
.	TRBV12-5	.	TRBJ1-2	TGTGCTAGTGCCTGGGGAGACTTTAACTATGGCTACACCTTC	CASAWGDFNYGYTF
.	TRBV14	.	TRBJ1-6	TGTGCCAGCAGCCAAGATCCCGGCAGGCGTAATTCACCCCTCCACTTT	CASSQDPGRRNSPLHF
.	TRBV6-5	.	TRBJ1-4	TGTGCCAGCAGCCTAGGAGGGTCGGAGCGGGAAAAACTGTTTTTT	CASSLGGSEREKLFF
.	TRBV18	TRBD1	TRBJ1-1	TGTGCCAGCTCTCCAGGGGGCCCCAGGGCTGAAGCTTTCTTT	CASSPGGPRAEAFF
.	TRBV18	TRBD2	TRBJ2-1	TGTGCCAGCTCACCAACTAGCGGTGAGCAGTTCTTC	CASSPTSGEQFF
.	TRBV12-3/TRBV12-4	.	TRBJ1-1	TGTGCCAGCAGTTTCAGGGGTGAAGCTTTCTTT	CASSFRGEAFF
.	TRBV4-3	TRBD2	TRBJ2-4	TGCGCCAGCAGCCAAGGGGGGGGGAACATTCAGTACTTC	CASSQGGGNIQYF
.	TRBV19	.	TRBJ2-7	TGTGCCAGTAGTCTCCAACTAGTTGGGAACTACGAGCAGTACTTC	CASSLQLVGNYEQYF
.	TRBV3-1/TRBV3-2	.	TRBJ1-3	TGTGCCAGCAGCCAAGTGGCAAACACCATATATTTT	CASSQVANTIYF
.	TRBV6-6	.	TRBJ1-2	TGTGCCAGCAGTCCAGCGGCCTACTATGGCTACACCTTC	CASSPAAYYGYTF
.	TRBV30	TRBD1	TRBJ2-1	TGTGCCCAGGGGGACCCAGGGGGAAATGAGCAGTTCTTC	CAQGDPGGNEQFF
.	TRBV30	.	TRBJ1-2	TGTGCCTGGAGGGGCGGGGGTCCCTATGGCTACACCTTC	CAWRGGGPYGYTF
.	TRBV19	.	TRBJ1-5	TGTGCCACGACAGTTTCAAATCAGCCCCAGCATTTT	CATTVSNQPQHF
.	TRBV19	.	TRBJ2-6	TGTGCCAGTAGTATAGGGCAGGGGTTCCCCTCTGGGGCCAACGTCCTGACTTTC	CASSIGQGFPSGANVLTF
.	TRBV9	TRBD2	TRBJ2-5	TGTGCCAGCAGCCCCACGGGAGGGTGGGGGGAGACCCAGTACTTC	CASSPTGGWGETQYF
.	TRBV28	TRBD1	TRBJ2-2	TGTGCCAGCAGTTCACCCGGACAGGGTTGGTCCGGGGAGCTGTTTTTT	CASSSPGQGWSGELFF
.	TRBV18	.	TRBJ1-1	TGTGCCAGCTCACCACCGAGATATAGTTCGGGCACTGAAGCTTTCTTT	CASSPPRYSSGTEAFF
.	TRBV27	.	TRBJ1-2	TGTGCCAGCAGTTCGGACAGTTATGGCTACACCTTC	CASSSDSYGYTF
.	TRBV18	TRBD1	TRBJ1-1	TGTGCCAGCTCCTCCGTGACAGGGGGCACTGAAGCTTTCTTT	CASSSVTGGTEAFF
.	TRBV9	TRBD1	TRBJ2-7	TGTGCCAGCAGCGTTGGGACAGGGGGCTTCTACGAGCAGTACTTC	CASSVGTGGFYEQYF
.	TRBV19	.	TRBJ2-1	TGTGCCAGCTCAAGGATTCGTGAGGGGGGGACTGAGCAGTTCTTC	CASSRIREGGTEQFF
once	TRBV24-1	.	TRBJ1-1	TGTGCCACCAGTGATGGCAGTCTGAACACTGAAGCTTTCTTT	CATSDGSLNTEAFF
.	TRBV3-1/TRBV3-2	.	TRBJ1-3	TGTGCCAGCAGCCAAGCCCTTTTTGGCCTCTCTGGAAACACCATATATTTT	CASSQALFGLSGNTIYF
few	TRBV5-6	.	TRBJ1-4	TGTGCCAGCAGCTTACTCAGGGTGACGGAAAAACTGTTTTTT	CASSLLRVTEKLFF
.	TRBV24-1	.	TRBJ2-7	TGTGCCACCAGTGACTGGAGGGACGGCTCCGAGCAGTACTTC	CATSDWRDGSEQYF
.	TRBV18	TRBD1	TRBJ2-7	TGTGCCAGCTCACCCGACAGGGGTAGTTCCTACGAGCAGTACTTC	CASSPDRGSSYEQYF
.	TRBV6-2/TRBV6-3	TRBD1	TRBJ1-5	TGTGCCAGCAGTCTGACAGGGTATAACAATCAGCCCCAGCATTTT	CASSLTGYNNQPQHF
.	TRBV19	.	TRBJ2-1	TGTGCCAGTAGTGAACTACGAGAGCAGTTCTTC	CASSELREQFF
.	TRBV6-5	.	TRBJ1-2	TGTGCCAGCAGTTACTTACCCAGGGGAAACTATGGCTACACCTTC	CASSYLPRGNYGYTF
.	TRBV10-3	.	TRBJ1-1	TGTGCCTCGGGGAAAACGAACACTGAAGCTTTCTTT	CASGKTNTEAFF
.	TRBV27	.	TRBJ1-2	TGTGCCAGCAGGCTACCCGGTTCCGGTGGCTACACCTTC	CASRLPGSGGYTF
.	TRBV24-1	.	TRBJ2-2	TGTGCCACCAGTGACAGTACACAGGAGCTGTTTTTT	CATSDSTQELFF
once	TRBV27	.	TRBJ1-6	TGTGCCAGCACCCAAGGGGGATATAATTCACCCCTCCACTTT	CASTQGGYNSPLHF
.	TRBV11-3	.	TRBJ2-3	TGTGCCAGCAGCGAGGGGACTTTAACAGATACGCAGTATTTT	CASSEGTLTDTQYF
.	TRBV7-8	.	TRBJ2-7	TGTGCCAGCAGCTTAGCCCCGGGCGAGCAGTACTTC	CASSLAPGEQYF
.	TRBV18	TRBD1	TRBJ1-4	TGTGCCAGCTCACCACAGGGGACAGGGCGTAATGAAAAACTGTTTTTT	CASSPQGTGRNEKLFF
.	TRBV5-7	TRBD1	TRBJ1-5	TGTGCCAGCAGCTTGGCTATCCTCGACAGGGAGGATCAGCCCCAGCATTTT	CASSLAILDREDQPQHF
.	TRBV24-1	.	TRBJ1-5	TGTGCCACCAGAAAGGGGAGCAATCAGCCCCAGCATTTT	CATRKGSNQPQHF
.	TRBV30	.	TRBJ1-6	TGTGCCTGGAGTTCAGGGGTCAGTTCACCCCTCCACTTT	CAWSSGVSSPLHF
.	TRBV7-2	.	TRBJ2-1	TGTGCCAGCAGCCCAACCTGGAGCTCCTACAATGAGCAGTTCTTC	CASSPTWSSYNEQFF
.	TRBV7-8	TRBD1	TRBJ2-7	TGTGCCAGCAGCTTAGCGGGACAGGGGTTCTACGAGCAGTACTTC	CASSLAGQGFYEQYF
.	TRBV12-5	TRBD1	TRBJ2-7	TGTGCTAGTGGTTTGGGGTACAGGGGAGACGAGCAGTACTTC	CASGLGYRGDEQYF
.	TRBV19	.	TRBJ2-6	TGTGCCAGTAGTGCCTACTCTGGGGCCAACGTCCTGACTTTC	CASSAYSGANVLTF
.	TRBV9	TRBD2	TRBJ2-1	TGTGCCAGCAGCGTAGACCCCGACGGCGGGAGCGGGGGGTTCTTC	CASSVDPDGGSGGFF
.	TRBV9	.	TRBJ2-1	TGTGCCAGCAGCGTCACGGGACTCCCAAATGAGCAGTTCTTC	CASSVTGLPNEQFF
.	TRBV27	TRBD1	TRBJ1-1	TGTGCCAGCAGTAGGGACAGGGGGAGAGCTTTCTTT	CASSRDRGRAFF
few	TRBV5-4	.	TRBJ1-1	TGTGCCAGCAGCCACTCGATCAGGGGAAACACTGAAGCTTTCTTT	CASSHSIRGNTEAFF
.	TRBV7-9	TRBD2	TRBJ2-4	TGTGCCAGCAGCAAAGCCGGGACTAGAGACATTCAGTACTTC	CASSKAGTRDIQYF
.	TRBV5-1	TRBD2	TRBJ2-1	TGCGCCAGCAGCCCCTTTCGCGGGACTAGCCTCCTGGGTTCCCAGTTCTTC	CASSPFRGTSLLGSQFF
.	TRBV14	TRBD1	TRBJ2-7	TGTGCCAGCAGTTTTGGGACAGCCGGTAACTTGGAGCAGTACTTC	CASSFGTAGNLEQYF
few	TRBV5-6	TRBD1	TRBJ1-2	TGTGCCAGCAGCTTGGGTTCGGCAGGGGGCCGGGGCTACACCTTC	CASSLGSAGGRGYTF
.	TRBV7-6	.	TRBJ2-7	TGTGCCAGCAGCTTGGCAGGGTCGGCGCAGTACTTC	CASSLAGSAQYF
.	TRBV2	TRBD1	TRBJ1-1	TGTGCCAGCAGTCCAGACAGGGTTATGAACACTGAAGCTTTCTTT	CASSPDRVMNTEAFF
.	TRBV5-1	.	TRBJ2-7	TGCGCCAGCAGCTTGGTTCCAGGCAGCTCCTACGAGCAGTACTTC	CASSLVPGSSYEQYF
.	TRBV12-3/TRBV12-4	TRBD2	TRBJ2-7	TGTGCCAGCAGTTTTGGGGGACTAATCGAGCAGTACTTC	CASSFGGLIEQYF
.	TRBV2	TRBD1	TRBJ1-2	TGTGCCAGCAGTCTACAGGGGGCGCTTGGCTATGGCTACACCTTC	CASSLQGALGYGYTF
.	TRBV5-5	TRBD2	TRBJ2-3	TGTGCCAGCAGCTTGGGCGGACTAGCGAGCACAGATACGCAGTATTTT	CASSLGGLASTDTQYF
.	TRBV27	.	TRBJ2-5	TGTGCCAGCAGACACGGACTATACCAAGAGACCCAGTACTTC	CASRHGLYQETQYF
.	TRBV6-2/TRBV6-3	.	TRBJ1-1	TGTGCCAGCAGTTACGAGCAGGACACGACGATGAACACTGAAGCTTTCTTT	CASSYEQDTTMNTEAFF